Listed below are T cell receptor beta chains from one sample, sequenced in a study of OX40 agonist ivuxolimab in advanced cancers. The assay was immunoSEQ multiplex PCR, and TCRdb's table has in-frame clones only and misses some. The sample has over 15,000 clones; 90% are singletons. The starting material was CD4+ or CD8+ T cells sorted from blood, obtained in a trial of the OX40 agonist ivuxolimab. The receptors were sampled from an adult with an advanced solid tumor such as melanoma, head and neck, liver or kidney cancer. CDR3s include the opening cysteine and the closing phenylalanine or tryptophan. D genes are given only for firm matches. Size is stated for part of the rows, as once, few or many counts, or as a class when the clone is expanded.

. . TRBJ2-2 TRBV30 CAWTLGGAGELFF TGTGCCTGGACCCTGGGGGGAGCCGGGGAGCTGTTTTTT
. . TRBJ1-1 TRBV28 CASSVRVMNTEAFF TGTGCCAGCAGTGTCAGGGTAATGAACACTGAAGCTTTCTTT
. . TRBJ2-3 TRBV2 CASNGGPITDTQYF TGTGCCAGCAATGGGGGCCCCATAACAGATACGCAGTATTTT
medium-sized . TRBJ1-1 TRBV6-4 CASSNGGDGAGITEAFF TGTGCCAGCAGTAATGGAGGCGACGGGGCGGGTATCACTGAAGCTTTCTTT
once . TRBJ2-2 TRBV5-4 CASSSTSGELFF TGTGCCAGCAGCTCAACTTCCGGGGAGCTGTTTTTT
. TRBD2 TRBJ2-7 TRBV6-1 CASSDQLAGRYEQYF TGTGCCAGCAGTGACCAACTAGCGGGACGCTACGAGCAGTACTTC
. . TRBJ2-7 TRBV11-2 CASRDGSSYEQYF TGTGCCAGCAGGGATGGTAGCTCCTACGAGCAGTACTTC
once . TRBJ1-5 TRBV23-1 CASPLRATSNQPQHF TGCGCCAGCCCTCTCCGGGCCACAAGTAATCAGCCCCAGCATTTT
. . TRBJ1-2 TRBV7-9 CASSTGQKAGYTF TGTGCCAGCAGCACGGGTCAAAAAGCCGGCTACACCTTC
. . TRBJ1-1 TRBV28 CASSLNNANTEAFF TGTGCCAGCAGTTTAAACAACGCCAACACTGAAGCTTTCTTT
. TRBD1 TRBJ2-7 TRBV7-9 CASSPDRGPSSHEQYF TGTGCCAGCAGCCCCGACAGGGGCCCCTCGTCCCACGAGCAGTACTTC
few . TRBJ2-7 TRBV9 CASSATDSSYEQYF TGTGCCAGCAGCGCGACCGACAGCTCCTACGAGCAGTACTTC
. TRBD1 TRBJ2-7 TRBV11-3 CASSLVGTGNEQYF TGTGCCAGCAGCTTAGTAGGGACAGGGAACGAGCAGTACTTC
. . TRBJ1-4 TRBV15 CATSRAVEGRANEKLFF TGTGCCACCAGCAGAGCTGTAGAAGGCAGAGCTAATGAAAAACTGTTTTTT
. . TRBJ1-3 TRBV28 CASMGRWAGNTIYF TGTGCCAGCATGGGGAGATGGGCTGGAAACACCATATATTTT
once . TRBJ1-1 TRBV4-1 CASSQDAGWTEAFF TGCGCCAGCAGCCAAGATGCGGGTTGGACTGAAGCTTTCTTT
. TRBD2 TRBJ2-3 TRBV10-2 CASKLPPGLAGGPLDTQYF TGCGCCAGCAAGCTTCCCCCGGGACTAGCGGGAGGGCCGTTAGATACGCAGTATTTT
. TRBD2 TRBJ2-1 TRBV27 CASSLGWGLAIMTPYNEQFF TGTGCCAGCAGTTTAGGATGGGGACTAGCGATTATGACTCCCTACAATGAGCAGTTCTTC
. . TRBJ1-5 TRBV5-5 CASSYGTGSHNQPQHF TGTGCCAGCAGCTACGGAACAGGGTCGCACAATCAGCCCCAGCATTTT
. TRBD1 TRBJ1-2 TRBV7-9 CAHRGLRGGYTF TGTGCCCACAGGGGCCTTAGGGGTGGCTACACCTTC
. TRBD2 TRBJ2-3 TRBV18 CASSPPAGVPDTQYF TGTGCCAGCTCACCACCAGCGGGAGTCCCAGATACGCAGTATTTT
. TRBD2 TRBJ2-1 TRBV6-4 CASSDESGRADEQFF TGTGCCAGCAGTGACGAAAGCGGGAGGGCCGATGAGCAGTTCTTC
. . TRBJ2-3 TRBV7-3 CASSKTGRTPTDTQYF TGTGCCAGCAGCAAGACAGGGAGGACGCCCACAGATACGCAGTATTTT
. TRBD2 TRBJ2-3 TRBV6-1 CASSEIAGVADTQYF TGTGCCAGCAGTGAGATAGCGGGAGTGGCAGATACGCAGTATTTT
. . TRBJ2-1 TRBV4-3 CASRAAGDEQFF TGCGCCAGCAGGGCAGCTGGGGATGAGCAGTTCTTC
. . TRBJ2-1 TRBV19 CASSKSNEQFF TGTGCCAGTAGTAAGAGCAATGAGCAGTTCTTC
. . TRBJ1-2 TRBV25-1 CASRRPGVYGYTF TGTGCCAGCAGGCGCCCGGGGGTCTATGGCTACACCTTC
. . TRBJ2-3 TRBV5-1 CASSLDSTDTQYF TGCGCCAGCAGCTTGGACAGCACAGATACGCAGTATTTT
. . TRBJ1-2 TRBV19 CASSINGDGYTF TGTGCCAGTAGTATTAACGGGGATGGCTACACCTTC
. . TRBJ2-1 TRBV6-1 CASSEDRAGYNEQFF TGTGCCAGCAGTGAAGACAGGGCGGGGTACAATGAGCAGTTCTTC
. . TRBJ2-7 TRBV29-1 CSVRGPYEQYF TGCAGCGTCAGGGGACCCTACGAGCAGTACTTC
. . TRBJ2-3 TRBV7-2 CASSLSGSGGDTQYF TGTGCCAGCAGCTTATCAGGGAGCGGTGGAGATACGCAGTATTTT
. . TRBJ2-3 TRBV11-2 CASSLLSADTQYF TGTGCCAGCAGCTTGCTGAGTGCAGATACGCAGTATTTT
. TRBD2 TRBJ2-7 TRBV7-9 CASSPGTSGIYEQYF TGTGCCAGCAGCCCCGGGACTAGCGGGATTTACGAGCAGTACTTC
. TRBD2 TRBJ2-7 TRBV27 CASSLYSGSSYEQYF TGTGCCAGCAGTCTCTATAGCGGGAGCTCCTACGAGCAGTACTTC
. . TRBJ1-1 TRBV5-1 CASSFDSNTEAFF TGCGCCAGCAGCTTCGACAGCAACACTGAAGCTTTCTTT
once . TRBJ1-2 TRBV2 CASSATQTGYTF TGTGCCAGCAGTGCTACTCAGACTGGCTACACCTTC
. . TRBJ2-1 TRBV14 CASSTSSYNEQFF TGTGCCAGCAGCACCTCCTCCTACAATGAGCAGTTCTTC
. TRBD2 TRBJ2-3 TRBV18 CASSRLAGYTDTQYF TGTGCCAGCTCACGACTAGCGGGGTACACAGATACGCAGTATTTT